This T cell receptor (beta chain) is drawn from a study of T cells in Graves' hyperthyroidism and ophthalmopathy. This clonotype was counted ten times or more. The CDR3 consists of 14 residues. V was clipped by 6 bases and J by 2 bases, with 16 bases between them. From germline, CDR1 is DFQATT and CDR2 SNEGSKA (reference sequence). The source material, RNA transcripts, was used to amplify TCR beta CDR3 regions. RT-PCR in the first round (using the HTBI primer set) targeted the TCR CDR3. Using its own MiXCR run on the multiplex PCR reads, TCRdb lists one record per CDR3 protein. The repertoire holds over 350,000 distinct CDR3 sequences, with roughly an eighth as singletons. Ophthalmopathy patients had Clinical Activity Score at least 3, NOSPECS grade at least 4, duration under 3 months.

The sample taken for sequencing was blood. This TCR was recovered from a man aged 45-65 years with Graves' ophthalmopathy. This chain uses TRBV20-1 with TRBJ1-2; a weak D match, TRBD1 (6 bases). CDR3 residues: CSADYPGHNYGYTF. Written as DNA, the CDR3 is TGCAGTGCCGATTATCCGGGACACAACTATGGCTACACCTTC.